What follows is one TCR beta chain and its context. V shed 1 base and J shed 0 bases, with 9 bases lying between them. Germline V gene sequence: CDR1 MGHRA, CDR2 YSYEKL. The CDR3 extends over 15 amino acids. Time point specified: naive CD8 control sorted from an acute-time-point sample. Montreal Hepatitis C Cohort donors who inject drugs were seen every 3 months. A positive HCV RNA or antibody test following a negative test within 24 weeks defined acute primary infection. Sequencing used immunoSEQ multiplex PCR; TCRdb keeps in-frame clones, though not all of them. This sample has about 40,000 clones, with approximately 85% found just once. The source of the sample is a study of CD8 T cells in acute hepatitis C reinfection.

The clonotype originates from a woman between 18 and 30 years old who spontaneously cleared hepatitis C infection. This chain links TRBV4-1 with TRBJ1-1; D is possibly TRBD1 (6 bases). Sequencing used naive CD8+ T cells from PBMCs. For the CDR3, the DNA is TGCGCCAGCAGCCAAGGAACAGGGATGAACACTGAAGCTTTCTTT. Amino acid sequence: CASSQGTGMNTEAFF.